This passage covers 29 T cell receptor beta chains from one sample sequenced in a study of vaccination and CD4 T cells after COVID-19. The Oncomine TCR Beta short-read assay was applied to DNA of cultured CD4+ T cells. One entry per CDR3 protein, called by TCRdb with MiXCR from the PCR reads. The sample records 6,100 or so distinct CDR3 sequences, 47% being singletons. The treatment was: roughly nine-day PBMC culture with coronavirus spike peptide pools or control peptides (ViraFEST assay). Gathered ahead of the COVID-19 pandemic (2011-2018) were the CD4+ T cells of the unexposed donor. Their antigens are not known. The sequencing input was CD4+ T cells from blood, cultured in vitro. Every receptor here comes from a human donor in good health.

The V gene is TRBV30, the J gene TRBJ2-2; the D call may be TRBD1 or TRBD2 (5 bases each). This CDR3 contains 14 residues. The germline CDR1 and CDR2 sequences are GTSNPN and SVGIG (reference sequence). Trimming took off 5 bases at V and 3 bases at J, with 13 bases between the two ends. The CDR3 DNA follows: TGTGCCTGGGGATTGGGGACCTACACCGGGGAGCTGTTTTTT. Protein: CAWGLGTYTGELFF.

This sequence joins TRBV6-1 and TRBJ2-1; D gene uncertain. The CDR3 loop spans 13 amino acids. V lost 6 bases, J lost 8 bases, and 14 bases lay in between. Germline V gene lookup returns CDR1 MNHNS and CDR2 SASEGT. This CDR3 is CASSLENGDEQFF. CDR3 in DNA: TGTGCCAGCAGCCTAGAAAATGGGGATGAGCAGTTCTTC.

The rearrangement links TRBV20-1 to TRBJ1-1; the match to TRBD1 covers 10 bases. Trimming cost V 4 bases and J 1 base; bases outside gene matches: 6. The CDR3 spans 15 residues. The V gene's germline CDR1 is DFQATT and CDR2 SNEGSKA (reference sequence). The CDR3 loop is CSAMGQGFGNTEAFF. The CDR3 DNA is TGCAGTGCTATGGGACAGGGGTTTGGGAACACTGAAGCTTTCTTT.

CDR3 coding DNA: TGCAGTGCTAGAGGGGTAAGGGATCATGACGAGCAGTACTTC. This gives the protein CSARGVRDHDEQYF. The chain recombines TRBV20-1 with TRBJ2-7; D uncertain. This CDR3 comprises 14 residues. Germline CDR1 is DFQATT and CDR2 is SNEGSKA (reference sequence). Trimming took off 1 base at V and 5 bases at J, with 15 bases between the two ends.

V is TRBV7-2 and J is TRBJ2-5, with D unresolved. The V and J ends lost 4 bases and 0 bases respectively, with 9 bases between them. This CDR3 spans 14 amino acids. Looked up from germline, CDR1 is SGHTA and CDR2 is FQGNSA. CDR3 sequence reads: CASSSVGYQETQYF. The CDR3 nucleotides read TGTGCCAGCAGCTCGGTAGGGTACCAAGAGACCCAGTACTTC.

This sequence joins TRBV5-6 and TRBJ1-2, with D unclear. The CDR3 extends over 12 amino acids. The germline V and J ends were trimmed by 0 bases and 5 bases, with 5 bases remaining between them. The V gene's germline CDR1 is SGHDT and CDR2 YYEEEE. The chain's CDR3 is CASSLGGYGYTF. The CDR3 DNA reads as TGTGCCAGCAGCTTGGGGGGTTATGGCTACACCTTC.

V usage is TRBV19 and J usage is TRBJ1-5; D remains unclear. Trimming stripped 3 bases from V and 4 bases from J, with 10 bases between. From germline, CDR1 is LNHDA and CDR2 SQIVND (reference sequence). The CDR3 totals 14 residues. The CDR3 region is CASSMWKDNQPQHF. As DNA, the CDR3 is TGTGCCAGTAGTATGTGGAAAGATAATCAGCCCCAGCATTTT.

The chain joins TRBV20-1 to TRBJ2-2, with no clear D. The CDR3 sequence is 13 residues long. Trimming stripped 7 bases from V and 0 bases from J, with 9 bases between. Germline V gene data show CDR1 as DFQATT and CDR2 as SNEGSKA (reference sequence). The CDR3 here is CSVVEPNTGELFF. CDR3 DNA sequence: TGCAGTGTAGTTGAGCCGAACACCGGGGAGCTGTTTTTT.

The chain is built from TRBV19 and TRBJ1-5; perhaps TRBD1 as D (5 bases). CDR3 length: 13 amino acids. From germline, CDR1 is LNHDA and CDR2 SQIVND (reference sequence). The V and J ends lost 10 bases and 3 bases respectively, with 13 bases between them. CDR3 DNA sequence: TGTGCCACTCAAACGGGGGTCAATCAGCCCCAGCATTTT. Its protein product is CATQTGVNQPQHF.

The CDR3 bases are TGTGCCAGCAGTTCCGACCTTGGGGCCTACGAGCAGTACTTC. Encoded protein: CASSSDLGAYEQYF. The rearrangement links TRBV2 to TRBJ2-7, with D unresolved. Trimming shortened V by 5 bases and J by 2 bases, and 13 bases separated the two germline ends. CDR1 and CDR2 (germline): SNHLY, FYNNEI. The CDR3 has 14 amino acids.

In DNA form, the CDR3 reads TGCAGTGCTAGGCCAACGGGACTCTCCTACAATGAGCAGTTCTTC. Protein product: CSARPTGLSYNEQFF. This rearrangement joins TRBV20-1 to TRBJ2-1; a possible D gene is TRBD2 (6 bases). The CDR3 loop spans 15 amino acids. CDR1 is DFQATT and CDR2 is SNEGSKA in the germline V gene (reference sequence). Between the trimmed V and J ends, which lost 3 bases and 0 bases, there was a span of 12 bases.

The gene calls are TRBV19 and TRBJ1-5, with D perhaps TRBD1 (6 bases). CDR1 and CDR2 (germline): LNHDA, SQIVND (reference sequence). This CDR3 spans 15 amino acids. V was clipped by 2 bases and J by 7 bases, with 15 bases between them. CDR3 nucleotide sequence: TGTGCCAGTAGTATACAGGGGTTCTCGGGCCAGCCCCAGCATTTT. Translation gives CASSIQGFSGQPQHF.

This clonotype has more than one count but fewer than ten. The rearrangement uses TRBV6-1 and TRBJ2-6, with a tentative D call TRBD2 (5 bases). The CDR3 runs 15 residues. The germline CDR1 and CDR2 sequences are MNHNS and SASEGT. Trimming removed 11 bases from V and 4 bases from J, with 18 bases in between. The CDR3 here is CALIGVGAGANVLTF. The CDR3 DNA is TGTGCCCTCATCGGGGTCGGAGCCGGGGCCAACGTCCTGACTTTC.

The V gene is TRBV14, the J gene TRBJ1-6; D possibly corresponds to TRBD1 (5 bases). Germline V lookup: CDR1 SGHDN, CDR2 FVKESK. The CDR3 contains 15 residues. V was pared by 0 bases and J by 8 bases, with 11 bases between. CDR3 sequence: CASSQDLGVHSPLHF. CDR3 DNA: TGTGCCAGCAGCCAAGATCTGGGGGTCCATTCACCCCTCCACTTT.

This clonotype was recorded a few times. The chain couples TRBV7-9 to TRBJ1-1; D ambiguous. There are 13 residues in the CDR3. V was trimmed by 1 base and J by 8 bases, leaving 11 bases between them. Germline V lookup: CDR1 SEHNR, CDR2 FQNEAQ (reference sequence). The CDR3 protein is CASSLDFGREAFF. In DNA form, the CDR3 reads TGTGCCAGCAGCTTAGATTTCGGAAGGGAAGCTTTCTTT.

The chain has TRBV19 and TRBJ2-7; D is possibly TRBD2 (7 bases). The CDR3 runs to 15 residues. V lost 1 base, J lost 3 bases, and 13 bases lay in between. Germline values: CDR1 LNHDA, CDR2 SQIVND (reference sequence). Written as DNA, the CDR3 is TGTGCCAGTAGTATAGGAGGGGGGGGCGGCTACGAGCAGTACTTC. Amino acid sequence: CASSIGGGGGYEQYF.

The DNA of the CDR3 is TGTGCCAGCCAGAGGGGGCAGGCTCAAGAGACCCAGTACTTC. This translates into CASQRGQAQETQYF. The chain recombines TRBV25-1 with TRBJ2-5, with 7 positions matching TRBD1. The junction had 8 bases not matched to a gene; V was cut back by 8 bases and J by 2 bases. CDR3 length: 14 residues. Per germline, CDR1 MGHDK and CDR2 SYGVNS.

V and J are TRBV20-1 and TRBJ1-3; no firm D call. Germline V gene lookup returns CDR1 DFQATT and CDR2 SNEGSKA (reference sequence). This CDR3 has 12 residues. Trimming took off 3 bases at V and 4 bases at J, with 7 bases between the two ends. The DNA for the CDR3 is TGCAGTGCTAGCGGATTCGGAAACACCATATATTTT. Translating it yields CSASGFGNTIYF.

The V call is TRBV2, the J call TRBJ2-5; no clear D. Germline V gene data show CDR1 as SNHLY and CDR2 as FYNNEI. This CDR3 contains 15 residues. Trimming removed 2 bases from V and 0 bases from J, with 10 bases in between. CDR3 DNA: TGTGCCAGCAGTGAACCTCGGACGTACCAAGAGACCCAGTACTTC. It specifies CASSEPRTYQETQYF. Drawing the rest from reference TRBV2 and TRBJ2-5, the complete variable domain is EPEVTQTPSHQVTQMGQEVILRCVPISNHLYFYWYRQILGQKVEFLVSFYNNEISEKSEIFDDQFSVERPDGSNFTLKIRSTKLEDSAMYFCASSEPRTYQETQYFGPGTRLLVL.

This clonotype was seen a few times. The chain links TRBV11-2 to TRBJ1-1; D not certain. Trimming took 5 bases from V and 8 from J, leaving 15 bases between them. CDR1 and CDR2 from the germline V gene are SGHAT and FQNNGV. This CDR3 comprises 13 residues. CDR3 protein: CASSGVGATEAFF. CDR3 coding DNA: TGTGCCAGCAGCGGGGTAGGTGCCACAGAAGCTTTCTTT.

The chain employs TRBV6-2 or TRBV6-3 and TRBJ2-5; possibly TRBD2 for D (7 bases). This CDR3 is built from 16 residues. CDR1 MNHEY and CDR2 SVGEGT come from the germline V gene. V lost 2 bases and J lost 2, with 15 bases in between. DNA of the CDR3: TGTGCCAGCAGTTACCCGGGGGGCGGACCACAAGAGACCCAGTACTTC. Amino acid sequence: CASSYPGGGPQETQYF.

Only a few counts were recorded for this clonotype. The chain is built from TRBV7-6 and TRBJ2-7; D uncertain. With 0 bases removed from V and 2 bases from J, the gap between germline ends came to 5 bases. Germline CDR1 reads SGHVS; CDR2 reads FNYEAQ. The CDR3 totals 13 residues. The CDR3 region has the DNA TGTGCCAGCAGCTTAGCAGGGCCCTACGAGCAGTACTTC. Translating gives CASSLAGPYEQYF.

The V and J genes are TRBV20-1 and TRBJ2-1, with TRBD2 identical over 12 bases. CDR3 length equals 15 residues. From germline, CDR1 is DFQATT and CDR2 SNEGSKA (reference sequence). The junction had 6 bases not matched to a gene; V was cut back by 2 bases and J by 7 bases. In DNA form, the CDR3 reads TGCAGTGCTAGACATCTTGGACTAGCGGGGAATGAGCAGTTCTTC. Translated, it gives CSARHLGLAGNEQFF.

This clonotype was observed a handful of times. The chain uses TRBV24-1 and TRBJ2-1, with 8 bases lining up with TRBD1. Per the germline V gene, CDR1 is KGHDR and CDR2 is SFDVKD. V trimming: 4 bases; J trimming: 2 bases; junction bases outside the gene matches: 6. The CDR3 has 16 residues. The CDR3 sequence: CATSDSGQGTYNEQFF. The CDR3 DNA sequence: TGTGCCACCAGTGACTCAGGACAGGGCACCTACAATGAGCAGTTCTTC.

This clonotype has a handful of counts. The CDR3 DNA is TGTGCCAGCAGTTTAATCGTTCAGGGGGCGTATTTGACCTTC. Translation gives CASSLIVQGAYLTF. The genes are TRBV27 and TRBJ1-2; 8 bases line up with TRBD1. This CDR3 is 14 amino acids long. In germline, CDR1 is MNHEY, CDR2 SMNVEV (reference sequence). V lost 2 bases to trimming and J lost 14 bases; unmatched junction nucleotides: 13.

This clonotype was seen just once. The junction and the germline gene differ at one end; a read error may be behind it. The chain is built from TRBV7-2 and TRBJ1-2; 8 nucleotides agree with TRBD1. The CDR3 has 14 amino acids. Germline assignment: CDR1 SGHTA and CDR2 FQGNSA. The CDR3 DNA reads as TGTGCCGGCAGCCCTCGGACAGGGTTGTATGGCTACACCTTC. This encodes CAGSPRTGLYGYTF.

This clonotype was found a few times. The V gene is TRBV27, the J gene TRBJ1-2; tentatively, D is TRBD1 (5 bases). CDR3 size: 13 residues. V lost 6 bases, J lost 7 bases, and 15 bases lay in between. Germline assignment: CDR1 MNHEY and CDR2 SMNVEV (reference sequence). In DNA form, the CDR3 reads TGTGCCAGCAGCCCGGGACCTCGGACTGGCTACACCTTC. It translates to CASSPGPRTGYTF.

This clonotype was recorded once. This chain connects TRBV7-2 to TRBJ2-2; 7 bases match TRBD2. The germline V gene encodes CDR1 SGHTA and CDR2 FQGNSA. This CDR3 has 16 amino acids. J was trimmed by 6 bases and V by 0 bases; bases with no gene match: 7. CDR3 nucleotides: TGTGCCAGCAGCTTAGCCCACGGGAGGTCTTCCGGGGAGCTGTTTTTT. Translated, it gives CASSLAHGRSSGELFF.

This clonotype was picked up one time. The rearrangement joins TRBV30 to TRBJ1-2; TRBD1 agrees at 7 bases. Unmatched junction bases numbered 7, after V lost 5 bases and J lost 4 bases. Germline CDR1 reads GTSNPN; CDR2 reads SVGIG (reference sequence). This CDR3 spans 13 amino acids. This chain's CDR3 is CAWATGDGYGYTF. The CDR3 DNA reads TGTGCCTGGGCCACAGGGGACGGCTATGGCTACACCTTC. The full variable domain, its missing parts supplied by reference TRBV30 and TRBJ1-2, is SQTIHQWPATLVQPVGSPLSLECTVEGTSNPNLYWYRQAAGRGLQLLFYSVGIGQISSEVPQNLSASRPQDRQFILSSKKLLLSDSGFYLCAWATGDGYGYTFGSGTRLTVV.